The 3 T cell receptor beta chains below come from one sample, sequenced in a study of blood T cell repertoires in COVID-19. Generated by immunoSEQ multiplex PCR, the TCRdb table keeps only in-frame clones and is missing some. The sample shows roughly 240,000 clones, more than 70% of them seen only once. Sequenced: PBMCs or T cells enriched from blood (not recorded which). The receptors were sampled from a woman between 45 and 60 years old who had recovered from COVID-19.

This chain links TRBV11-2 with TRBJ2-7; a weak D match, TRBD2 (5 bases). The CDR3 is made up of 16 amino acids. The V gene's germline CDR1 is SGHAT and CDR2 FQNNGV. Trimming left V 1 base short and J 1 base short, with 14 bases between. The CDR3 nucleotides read TGTGCCAGCAGCTTAGGAAAAGGGAGCGGATCCTACGAGCAGTACTTC. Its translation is CASSLGKGSGSYEQYF.

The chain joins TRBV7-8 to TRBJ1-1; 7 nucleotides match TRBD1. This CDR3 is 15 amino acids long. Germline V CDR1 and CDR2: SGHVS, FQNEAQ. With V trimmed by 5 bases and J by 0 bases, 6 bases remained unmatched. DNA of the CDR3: TGTGCCAGCAGCGTTCAGGGACAGATGAACACTGAAGCTTTCTTT. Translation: CASSVQGQMNTEAFF.

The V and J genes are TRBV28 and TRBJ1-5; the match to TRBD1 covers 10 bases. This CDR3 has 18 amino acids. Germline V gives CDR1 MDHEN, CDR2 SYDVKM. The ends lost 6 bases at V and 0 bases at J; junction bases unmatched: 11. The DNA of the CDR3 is TGTGCCAGCAGCCCACCGGGACAGGGGTTTTATAGCAATCAGCCCCAGCATTTT. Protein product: CASSPPGQGFYSNQPQHF.